This T cell receptor beta chain derives from a study of CD8 T cells in Susac syndrome. The CD8+ and CD4+ T cells were negatively isolated, with the TEMRA cells enriched by FACS. An input of about 0.5 to 1 ug of RNA was subjected to reverse transcription using random hexamers. A multiplex approach, immunoSEQ multiplex PCR, amplified TCR beta CDR3 across 54 Vbeta and 13 Jbeta. MiXCR, applied by TCRdb to the immunoSEQ multiplex PCR reads, yields one record per CDR3 protein. The sample has about 430,000 distinct CDR3 sequences, roughly 85% seen once. Trimming took off 4 bases at V and 3 bases at J, with 16 bases between the two ends. This CDR3 comprises 16 residues. Per germline, CDR1 LGHNT and CDR2 FRNRAP.

The origin of this receptor is a human donor with multiple sclerosis. The sample consisted of CD8+ T cells from PBMCs. This rearrangement joins TRBV12-5 to TRBJ1-5; D unclear. CDR3 sequence reads: CASGSPSKANNQPQHF. CDR3 DNA sequence: TGTGCTAGTGGTTCACCGTCGAAAGCGAACAATCAGCCCCAGCATTTT.